This section outlines one T cell receptor (beta chain) sequence together with its context. Its target is unknown. These data come from a study of blood T cells in healthy people across ages. Study-wide points: Per million T cells, TCR beta diversity dropped about linearly as age rose.

Drawing of peripheral blood yielded roughly 9.8 milliliters from each donor. V lost 4 bases to trimming and J lost 4 bases; unmatched junction nucleotides: 22. The CDR3 contains 20 residues. CDR1 is MGHRA and CDR2 is YSYEKL in the germline V gene. A sample-barcoded 5' primer and a J-beta primer mix were used in a second PCR of roughly 7 to 11 cycles. A single record per CDR3 protein comes from TCRdb applying MiXCR to the 5' RACE reads. The sample records some 1,000,000 distinct CDR3 sequences, less than 25% being singletons. This same sample was also taken into another study, of T cells of mothers and their children. Turning to that study: For cDNA synthesis, the complete extracted RNA was used (roughly 1.4 ug per 15 ul).

This chain joins TRBV4-1 and TRBJ2-7, with 10 bases matching TRBD1. Specimen: blood. The receptor comes from a girl aged 2 to 10 in good health. The CDR3 sequence is CASSPTKLGTGVSLYYEQYF. The DNA of the CDR3 is TGCGCCAGCAGCCCCACCAAGCTCGGGACAGGGGTTTCCCTTTATTACGAGCAGTACTTC.